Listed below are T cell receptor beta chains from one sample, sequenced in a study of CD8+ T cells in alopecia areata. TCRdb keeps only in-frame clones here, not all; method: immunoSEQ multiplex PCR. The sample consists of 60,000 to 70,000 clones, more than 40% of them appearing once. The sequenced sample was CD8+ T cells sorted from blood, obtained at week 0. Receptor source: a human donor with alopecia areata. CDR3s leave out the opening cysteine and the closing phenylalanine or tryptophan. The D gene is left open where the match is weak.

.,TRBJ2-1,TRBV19,ASSIRPPDINEQF
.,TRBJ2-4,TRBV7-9,ASSLGHGTAKNIQY
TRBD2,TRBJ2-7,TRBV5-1,ASSLAREGYEQY
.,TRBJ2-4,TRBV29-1,SVGDGTGNFLEY
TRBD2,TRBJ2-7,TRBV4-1,ASSQWTGGYEQY
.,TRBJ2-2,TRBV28,ASSSRTSPNTGELF
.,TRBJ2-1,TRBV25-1,ASSAQQGGKYNEQF
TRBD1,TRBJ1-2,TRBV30,AWSLVQGGNYGYT
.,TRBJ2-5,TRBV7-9,ASSPRAGPTRETQY
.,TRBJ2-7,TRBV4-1,ASSLRRGPSYEQY
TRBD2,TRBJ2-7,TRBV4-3,ASSQLSGRVYEQY
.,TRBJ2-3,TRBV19,ASSNGGADTQY
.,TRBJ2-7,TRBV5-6,ASTVDLPGPPTDYEQY
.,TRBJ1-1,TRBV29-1,STIDLNTEAF
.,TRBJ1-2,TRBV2,ASGPTGGNYGYT
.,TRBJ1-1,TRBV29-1,RVGGTEAF
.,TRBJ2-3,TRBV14,ASSQEGARDPQY
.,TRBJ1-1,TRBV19,ASTRGEWAPNTEAF
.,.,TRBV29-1,SVVGSWYEQY
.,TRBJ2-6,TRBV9,ASSGTAESGANVLT
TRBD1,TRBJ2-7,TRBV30,AWGTGTYEQY
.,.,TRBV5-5,ASSQGPQHTYEQY
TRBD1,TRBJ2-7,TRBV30,AWATGTGTHEQY